Below are 4 T cell receptor beta chains sequenced from a single sample in a study of CD8 T cells in ankylosing spondylitis. TCRdb ran MiXCR on the 5' RACE reads and lists one entry per CDR3 protein. Here the sample spans approximately 200,000 distinct CDR3 sequences, roughly 13% being singletons. The specimen sequenced was blood, either unsorted or a sorted T cell fraction (not recorded which). All receptors come from a female donor with ankylosing spondylitis or in good health (not recorded which).

Many counts were recorded for this clonotype. The chain employs TRBV29-1 and TRBJ1-1, with a possible D match to TRBD1 (5 bases). V was cut by 4 bases and J by 6 bases, with 21 bases left in between. Germline CDR1 and CDR2: SQVTM and ANQGSEA. The CDR3 loop spans 15 amino acids. CDR3 coding DNA: TGCAGCGTTGCTCAAAACCGGCTCGGGGGTGCTGAAGCTTTCTTT. This translates into CSVAQNRLGGAEAFF.

This clonotype was picked up a small number of times. This sequence joins TRBV20-1 and TRBJ1-6; D unclear. Germline V lookup: CDR1 DFQATT, CDR2 SNEGSKA (reference sequence). V was clipped by 5 bases and J by 5 bases, with 16 bases between them. This CDR3 has 15 amino acids. CDR3 region: CSAPKSTEDNSPLHF. CDR3 DNA: TGCAGTGCTCCGAAATCGACGGAGGATAATTCACCCCTCCACTTT.

This clonotype appeared many times. V is TRBV6-2 or TRBV6-3 and J is TRBJ2-7, with D maybe TRBD2 (6 bases). CDR1 and CDR2 from the germline V gene are MNHEY and SVGEGT. V was pared by 2 bases and J by 1 base, with 15 bases between. This CDR3 is 16 amino acids long. This chain's CDR3 is CASSYGVRDLSYEQYF. The DNA of the CDR3 is TGTGCCAGCAGTTACGGGGTGCGGGACCTGTCCTACGAGCAGTACTTC.

This sequence joins TRBV11-2 and TRBJ2-6, with TRBD1 matching 9 bases. The CDR3 length is 18 residues. After removal of 4 bases from V and 0 bases from J, the junction contained 7 bases not matched to a gene. The germline CDR1 and CDR2 sequences are SGHAT and FQNNGV. The DNA of the CDR3 is TGTGCCAGCAGCTCCGGACAGGGGCTCGGCTCTGGGGCCAACGTCCTGACTTTC. As protein: CASSSGQGLGSGANVLTF.